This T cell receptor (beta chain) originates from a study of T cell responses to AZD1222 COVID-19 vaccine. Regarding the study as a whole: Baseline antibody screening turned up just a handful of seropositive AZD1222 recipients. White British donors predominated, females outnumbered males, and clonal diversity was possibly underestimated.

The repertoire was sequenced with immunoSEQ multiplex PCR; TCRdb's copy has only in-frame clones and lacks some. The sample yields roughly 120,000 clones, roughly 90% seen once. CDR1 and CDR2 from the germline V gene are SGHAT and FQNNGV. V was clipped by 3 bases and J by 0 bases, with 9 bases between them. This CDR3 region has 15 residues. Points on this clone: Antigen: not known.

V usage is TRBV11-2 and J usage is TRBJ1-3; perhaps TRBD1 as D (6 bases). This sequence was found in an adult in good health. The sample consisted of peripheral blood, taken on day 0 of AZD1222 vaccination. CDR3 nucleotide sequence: TGTGCCAGCAGCTTTGGGGGGCTCTCTGGAAACACCATATATTTT. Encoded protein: CASSFGGLSGNTIYF.